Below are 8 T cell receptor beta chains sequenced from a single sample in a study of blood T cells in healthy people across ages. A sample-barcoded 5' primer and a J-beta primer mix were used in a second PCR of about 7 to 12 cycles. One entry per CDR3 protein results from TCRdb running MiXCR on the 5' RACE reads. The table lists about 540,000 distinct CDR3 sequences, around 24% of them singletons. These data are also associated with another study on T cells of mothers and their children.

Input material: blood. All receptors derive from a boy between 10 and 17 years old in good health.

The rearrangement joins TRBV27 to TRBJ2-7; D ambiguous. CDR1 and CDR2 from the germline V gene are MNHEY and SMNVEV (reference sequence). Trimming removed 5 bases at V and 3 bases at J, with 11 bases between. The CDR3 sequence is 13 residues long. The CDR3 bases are TGTGCCAGCAGTCCCCGTTTTAACTACGAGCAGTACTTC. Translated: CASSPRFNYEQYF.

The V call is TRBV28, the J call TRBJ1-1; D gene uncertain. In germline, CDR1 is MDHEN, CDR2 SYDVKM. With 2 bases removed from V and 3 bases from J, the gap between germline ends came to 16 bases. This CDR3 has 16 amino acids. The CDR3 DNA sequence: TGTGCCAGCAGTTTACCCGGCGGAGGTGGGGACACTGAAGCTTTCTTT. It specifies CASSLPGGGGDTEAFF.

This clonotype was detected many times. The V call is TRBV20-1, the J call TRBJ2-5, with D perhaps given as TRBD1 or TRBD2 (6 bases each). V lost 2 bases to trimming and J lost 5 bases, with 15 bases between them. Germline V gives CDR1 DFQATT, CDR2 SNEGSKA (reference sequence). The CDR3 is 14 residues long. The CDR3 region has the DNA TGCAGTGCTAGATACAGGGAGGATTACGAGACCCAGTACTTC. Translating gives CSARYREDYETQYF.

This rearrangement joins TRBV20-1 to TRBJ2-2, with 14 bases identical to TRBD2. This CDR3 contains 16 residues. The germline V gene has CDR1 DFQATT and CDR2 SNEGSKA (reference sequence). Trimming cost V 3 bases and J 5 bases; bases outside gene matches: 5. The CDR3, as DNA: TGCAGTGCTAGGGGGACTAGCGGGAGCGGAACCGGGGAGCTGTTTTTT. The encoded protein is CSARGTSGSGTGELFF.

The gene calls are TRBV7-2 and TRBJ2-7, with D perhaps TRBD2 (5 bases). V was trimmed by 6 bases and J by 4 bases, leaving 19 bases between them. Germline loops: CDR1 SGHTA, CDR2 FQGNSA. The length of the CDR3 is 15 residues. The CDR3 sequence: CASRLRTATIYEQYF. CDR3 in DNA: TGTGCCAGCAGGTTGAGAACAGCGACTATATACGAGCAGTACTTC.

CDR3 nucleotides: TGTGCCAGCAGTACTTTTGGCGAGCAGTACTTC. This gives the protein CASSTFGEQYF. V usage is TRBV12-3 or TRBV12-4 and J usage is TRBJ2-7; D remains ambiguous. Trimming cost V 5 bases and J 6 bases, with 8 bases left between them. The CDR3 runs to 11 residues.

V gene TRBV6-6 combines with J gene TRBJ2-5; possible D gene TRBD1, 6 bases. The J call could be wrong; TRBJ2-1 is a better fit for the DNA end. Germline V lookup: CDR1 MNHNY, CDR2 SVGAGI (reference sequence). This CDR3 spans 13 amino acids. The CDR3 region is CVSLNRDNNEQFF. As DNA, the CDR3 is TGTGTCAGTTTGAACCGGGACAACAATGAGCAGTTCTTC.

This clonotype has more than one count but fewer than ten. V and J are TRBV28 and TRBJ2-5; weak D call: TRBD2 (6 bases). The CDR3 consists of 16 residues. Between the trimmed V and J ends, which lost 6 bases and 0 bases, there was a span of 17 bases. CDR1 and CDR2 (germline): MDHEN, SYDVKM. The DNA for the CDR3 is TGTGCCAGCAGATTAAAGGGACTTCTGTACCAAGAGACCCAGTACTTC. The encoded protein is CASRLKGLLYQETQYF.